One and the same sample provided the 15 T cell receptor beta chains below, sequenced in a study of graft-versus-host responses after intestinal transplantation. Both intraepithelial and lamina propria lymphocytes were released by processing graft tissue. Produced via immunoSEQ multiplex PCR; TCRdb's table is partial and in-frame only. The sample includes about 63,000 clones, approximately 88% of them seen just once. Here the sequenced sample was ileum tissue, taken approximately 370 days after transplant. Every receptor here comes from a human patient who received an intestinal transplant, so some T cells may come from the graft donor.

The CDR3: CASSLKGGKETQYF. CDR3 DNA sequence: TGTGCCAGCAGCTTGAAGGGGGGGAAGGAGACCCAGTACTTC. The chain uses TRBV5-4 and TRBJ2-5; D may be TRBD2 (7 bases). Germline V gives CDR1 SGHNT, CDR2 YYREEE (reference sequence). Trimming left V 1 base short and J 5 bases short, with 12 bases between. The CDR3 sequence is 14 residues long.

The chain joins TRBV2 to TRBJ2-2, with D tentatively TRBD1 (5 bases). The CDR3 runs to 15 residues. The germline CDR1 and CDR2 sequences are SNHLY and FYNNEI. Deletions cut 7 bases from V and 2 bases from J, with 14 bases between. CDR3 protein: CASTVIQVNTGELFF. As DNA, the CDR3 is TGTGCCAGCACCGTCATACAGGTCAACACCGGGGAGCTGTTTTTT.

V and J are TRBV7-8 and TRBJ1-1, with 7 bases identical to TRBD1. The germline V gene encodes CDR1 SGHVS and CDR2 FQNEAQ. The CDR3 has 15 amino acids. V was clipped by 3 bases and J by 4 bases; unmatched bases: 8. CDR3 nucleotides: TGTGCCAGCAGCTTTTTGACAGGGATACCCACTGAAGCTTTCTTT. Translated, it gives CASSFLTGIPTEAFF.

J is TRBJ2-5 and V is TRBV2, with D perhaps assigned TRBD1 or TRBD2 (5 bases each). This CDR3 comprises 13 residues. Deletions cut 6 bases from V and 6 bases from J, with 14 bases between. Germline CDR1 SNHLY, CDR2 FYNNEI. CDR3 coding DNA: TGTGCCAGCAGGGACCCCCCGGGGCAGACCCAGTACTTC. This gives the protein CASRDPPGQTQYF.

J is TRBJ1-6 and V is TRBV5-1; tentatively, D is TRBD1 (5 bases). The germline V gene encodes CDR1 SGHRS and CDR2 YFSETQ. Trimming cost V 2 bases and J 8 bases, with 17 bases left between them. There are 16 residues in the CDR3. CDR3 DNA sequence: TGCGCCAGCAGCTTCGGTGCCGGCGGGGCCGATTCACCCCTCCACTTT. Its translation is CASSFGAGGADSPLHF.

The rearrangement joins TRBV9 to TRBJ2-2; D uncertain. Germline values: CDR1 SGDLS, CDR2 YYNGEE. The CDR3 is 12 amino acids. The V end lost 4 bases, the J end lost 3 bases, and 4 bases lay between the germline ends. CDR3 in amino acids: CASSLYTGELFF. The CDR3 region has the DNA TGTGCCAGCAGCTTATACACCGGGGAGCTGTTTTTT.

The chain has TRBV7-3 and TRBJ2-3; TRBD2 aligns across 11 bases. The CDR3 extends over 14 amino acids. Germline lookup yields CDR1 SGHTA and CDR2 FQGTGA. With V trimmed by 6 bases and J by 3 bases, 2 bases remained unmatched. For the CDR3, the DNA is TGTGCCAGCAGAGCTAGCGGGGGGACAGATACGCAGTATTTT. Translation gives CASRASGGTDTQYF.

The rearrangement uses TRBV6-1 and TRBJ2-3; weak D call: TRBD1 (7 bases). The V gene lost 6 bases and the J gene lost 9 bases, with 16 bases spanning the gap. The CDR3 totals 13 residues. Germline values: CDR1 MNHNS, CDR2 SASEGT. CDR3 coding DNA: TGTGCCAGCAGGGAGGGGACAGCGCGGACGCAGTATTTT. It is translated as CASREGTARTQYF.

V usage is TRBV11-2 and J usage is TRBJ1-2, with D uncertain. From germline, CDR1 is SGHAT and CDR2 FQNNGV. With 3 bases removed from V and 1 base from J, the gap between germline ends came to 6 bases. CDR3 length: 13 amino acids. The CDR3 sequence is CASSFDLNYGYTF. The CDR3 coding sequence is TGTGCCAGCAGCTTCGACCTTAACTATGGCTACACCTTC.

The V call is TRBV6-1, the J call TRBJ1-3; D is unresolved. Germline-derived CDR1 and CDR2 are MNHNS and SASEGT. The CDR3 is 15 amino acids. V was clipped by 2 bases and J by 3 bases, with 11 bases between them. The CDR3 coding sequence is TGTGCCAGCAGTGAACGATGGAGGGTTGGAAACACCATATATTTT. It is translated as CASSERWRVGNTIYF.

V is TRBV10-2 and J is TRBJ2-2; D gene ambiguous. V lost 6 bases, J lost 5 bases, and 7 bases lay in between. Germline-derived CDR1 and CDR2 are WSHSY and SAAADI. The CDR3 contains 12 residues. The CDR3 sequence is CASRESTGELFF. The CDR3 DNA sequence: TGCGCCAGCAGGGAGAGTACCGGGGAGCTGTTTTTT.

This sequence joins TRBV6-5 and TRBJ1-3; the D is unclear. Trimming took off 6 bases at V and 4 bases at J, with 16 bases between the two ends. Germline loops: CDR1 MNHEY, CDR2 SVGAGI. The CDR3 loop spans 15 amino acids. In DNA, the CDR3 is TGTGCCAGCAGGGCGTCCCTGGGCTCAGGAAACACCATATATTTT. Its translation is CASRASLGSGNTIYF.

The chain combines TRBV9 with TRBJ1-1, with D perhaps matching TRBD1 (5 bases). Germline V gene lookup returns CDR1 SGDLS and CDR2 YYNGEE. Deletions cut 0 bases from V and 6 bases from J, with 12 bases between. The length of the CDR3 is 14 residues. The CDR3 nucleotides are TGTGCCAGCAGCGTAGCGGCTTGGGACGCTGAAGCTTTCTTT. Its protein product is CASSVAAWDAEAFF.

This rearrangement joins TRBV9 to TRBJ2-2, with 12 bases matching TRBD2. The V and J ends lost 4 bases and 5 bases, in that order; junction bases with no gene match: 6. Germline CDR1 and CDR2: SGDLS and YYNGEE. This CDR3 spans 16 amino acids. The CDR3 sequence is CASSLAGGPRTGELFF. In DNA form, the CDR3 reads TGTGCCAGCAGCCTAGCGGGAGGGCCGCGGACCGGGGAGCTGTTTTTT. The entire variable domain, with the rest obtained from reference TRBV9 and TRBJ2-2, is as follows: DSGVTQTPKHLITATGQRVTLRCSPRSGDLSVYWYQQSLDQGLQFLIQYYNGEERAKGNILERFSAQQFPDLHSELNLSSLELGDSALYFCASSLAGGPRTGELFFGEGSRLTVL.

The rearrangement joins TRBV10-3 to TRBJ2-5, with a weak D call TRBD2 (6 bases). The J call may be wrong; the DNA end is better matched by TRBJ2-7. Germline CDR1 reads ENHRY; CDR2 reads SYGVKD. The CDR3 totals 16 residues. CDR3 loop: CAISESRGLSSYEQYF. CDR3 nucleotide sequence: TGTGCCATCAGTGAGTCCCGAGGACTAAGCTCCTACGAGCAGTACTTC.